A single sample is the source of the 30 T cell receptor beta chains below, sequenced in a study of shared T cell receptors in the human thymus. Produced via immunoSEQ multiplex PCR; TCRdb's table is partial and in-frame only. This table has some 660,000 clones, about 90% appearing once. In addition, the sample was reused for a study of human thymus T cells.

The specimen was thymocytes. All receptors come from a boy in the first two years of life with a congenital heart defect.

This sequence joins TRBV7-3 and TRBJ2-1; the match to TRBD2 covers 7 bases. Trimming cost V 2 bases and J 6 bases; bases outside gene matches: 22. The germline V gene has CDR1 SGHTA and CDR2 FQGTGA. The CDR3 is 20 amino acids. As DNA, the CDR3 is TGTGCCAGCAGCTTATCCCAGCGAGATAGCCAAGAGCGGGGTTGCAATGAGCAGTTCTTC. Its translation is CASSLSQRDSQERGCNEQFF.

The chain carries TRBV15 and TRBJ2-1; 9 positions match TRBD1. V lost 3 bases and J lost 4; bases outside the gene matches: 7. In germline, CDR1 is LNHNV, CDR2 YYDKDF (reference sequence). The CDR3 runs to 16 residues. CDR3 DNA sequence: TGTGCCACCAGCAGTCTCGGGACAGGGACTTACAATGAGCAGTTCTTC. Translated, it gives CATSSLGTGTYNEQFF.

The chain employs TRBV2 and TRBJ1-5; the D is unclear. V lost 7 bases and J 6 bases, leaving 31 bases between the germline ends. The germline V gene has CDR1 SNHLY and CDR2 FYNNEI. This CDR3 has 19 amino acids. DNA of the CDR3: TGTGCCAGCACCCCCTGTTCGGCAGGTGGAGGGAGGGCAAGTCAGCCCCAGCATTTT. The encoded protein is CASTPCSAGGGRASQPQHF.

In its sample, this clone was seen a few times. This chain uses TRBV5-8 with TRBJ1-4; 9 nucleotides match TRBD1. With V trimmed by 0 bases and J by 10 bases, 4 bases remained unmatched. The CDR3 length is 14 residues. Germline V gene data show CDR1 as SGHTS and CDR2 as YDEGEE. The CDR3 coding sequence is TGTGCCAGCAGCTTGGGGGGACAGGGCGGAAAACTGTTTTTT. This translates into CASSLGGQGGKLFF.

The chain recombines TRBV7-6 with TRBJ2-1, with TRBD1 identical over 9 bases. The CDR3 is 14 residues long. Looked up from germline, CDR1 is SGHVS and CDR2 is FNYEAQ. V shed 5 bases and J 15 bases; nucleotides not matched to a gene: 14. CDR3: CASSLTPEGTGRFF. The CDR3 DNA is TGTGCCAGCAGCCTAACGCCGGAAGGGACAGGGAGGTTCTTC.

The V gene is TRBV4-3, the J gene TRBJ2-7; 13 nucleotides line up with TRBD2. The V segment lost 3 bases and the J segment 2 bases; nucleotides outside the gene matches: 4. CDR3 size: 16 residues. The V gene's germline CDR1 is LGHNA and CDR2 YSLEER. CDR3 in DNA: TGCGCCAGCAGCCAGCGGACTAGCGGGAGTACCTACGAGCAGTACTTC. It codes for CASSQRTSGSTYEQYF.

CDR3 bases: TGTGCCAGCAGGACAGGGGGTGGCACCGGGGAGCTGTTTTTT. It specifies CASRTGGGTGELFF. The chain couples TRBV28 to TRBJ2-2; 9 bases align to TRBD1. The CDR3 covers 14 residues. The germline CDR1 and CDR2 sequences are MDHEN and SYDVKM. Trimming took 6 bases from V and 4 from J; bases not matched to a gene: 3.

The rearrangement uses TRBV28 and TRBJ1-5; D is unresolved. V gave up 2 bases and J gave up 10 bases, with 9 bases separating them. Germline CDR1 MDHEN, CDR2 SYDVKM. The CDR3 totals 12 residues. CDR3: CASSLNLLPQHF. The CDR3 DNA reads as TGTGCCAGCAGTTTAAATCTCTTACCCCAGCATTTT.

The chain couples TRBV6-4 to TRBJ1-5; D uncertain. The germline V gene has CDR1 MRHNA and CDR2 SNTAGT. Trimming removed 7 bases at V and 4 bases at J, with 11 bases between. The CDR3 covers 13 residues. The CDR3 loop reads CASNPGTNQPQHF. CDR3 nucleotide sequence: TGTGCCAGCAATCCCGGTACTAATCAGCCCCAGCATTTT.

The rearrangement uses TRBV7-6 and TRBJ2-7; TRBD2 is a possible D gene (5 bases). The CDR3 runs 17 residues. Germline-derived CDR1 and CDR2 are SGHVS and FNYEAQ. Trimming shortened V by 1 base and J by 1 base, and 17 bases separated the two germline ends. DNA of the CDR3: TGTGCCAGCAGCTTAGACCCACGGGGTACGAGGTCCTACGAGCAGTACTTC. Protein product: CASSLDPRGTRSYEQYF.

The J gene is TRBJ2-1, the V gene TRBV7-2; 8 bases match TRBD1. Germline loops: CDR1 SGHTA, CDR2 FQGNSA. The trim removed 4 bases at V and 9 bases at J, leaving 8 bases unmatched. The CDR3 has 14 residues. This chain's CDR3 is CASSSHRGSCEQFF. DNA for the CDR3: TGTGCCAGCAGCTCTCACAGGGGGTCCTGTGAGCAGTTCTTC.

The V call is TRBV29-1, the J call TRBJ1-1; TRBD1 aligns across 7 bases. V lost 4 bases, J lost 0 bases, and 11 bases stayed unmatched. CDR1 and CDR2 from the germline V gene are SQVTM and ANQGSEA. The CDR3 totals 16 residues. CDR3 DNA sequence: TGCAGCGTTGTTTTCTTGGACAGGACCTTGAACACTGAAGCTTTCTTT. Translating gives CSVVFLDRTLNTEAFF. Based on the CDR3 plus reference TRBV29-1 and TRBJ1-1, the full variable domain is SAVISQKPSRDICQRGTSLTIQCQVDSQVTMMFWYRQQPGQSLTLIATANQGSEATYESGFVIDKFPISRPNLTFSTLTVSNMSPEDSSIYLCSVVFLDRTLNTEAFFGQGTRLTVV.

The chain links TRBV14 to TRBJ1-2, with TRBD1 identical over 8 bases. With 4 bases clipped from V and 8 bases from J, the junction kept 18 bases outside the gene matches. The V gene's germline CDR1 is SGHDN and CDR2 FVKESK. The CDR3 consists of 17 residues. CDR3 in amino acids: CASSRRDRFNSTGGYTF. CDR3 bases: TGTGCCAGCAGCCGACGGGACAGGTTTAATTCGACGGGGGGCTACACCTTC.

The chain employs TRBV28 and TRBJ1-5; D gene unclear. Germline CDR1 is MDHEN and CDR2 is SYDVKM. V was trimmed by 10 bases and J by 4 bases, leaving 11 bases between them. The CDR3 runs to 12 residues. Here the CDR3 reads CATRKGNQPQHF. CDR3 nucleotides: TGTGCCACTAGAAAAGGTAATCAGCCCCAGCATTTT.

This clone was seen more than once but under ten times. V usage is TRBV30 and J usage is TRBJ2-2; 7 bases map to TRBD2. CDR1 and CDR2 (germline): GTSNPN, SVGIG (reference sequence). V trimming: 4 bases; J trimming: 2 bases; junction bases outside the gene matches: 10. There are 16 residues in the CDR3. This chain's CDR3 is CAWTPKAGTNTGELFF. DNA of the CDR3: TGTGCCTGGACCCCTAAAGCGGGGACCAACACCGGGGAGCTGTTTTTT. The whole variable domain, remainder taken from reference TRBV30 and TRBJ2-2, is SQTIHQWPATLVQPVGSPLSLECTVEGTSNPNLYWYRQAAGRGLQLLFYSVGIGQISSEVPQNLSASRPQDRQFILSSKKLLLSDSGFYLCAWTPKAGTNTGELFFGEGSRLTVL.

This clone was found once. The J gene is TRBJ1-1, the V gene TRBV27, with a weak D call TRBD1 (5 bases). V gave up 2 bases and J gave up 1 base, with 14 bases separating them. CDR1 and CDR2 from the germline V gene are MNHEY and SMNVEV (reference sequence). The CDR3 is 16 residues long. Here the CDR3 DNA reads TGTGCCAGCAGTTTACGGGGGGTCGGGACGAACACTGAAGCTTTCTTT. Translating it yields CASSLRGVGTNTEAFF.

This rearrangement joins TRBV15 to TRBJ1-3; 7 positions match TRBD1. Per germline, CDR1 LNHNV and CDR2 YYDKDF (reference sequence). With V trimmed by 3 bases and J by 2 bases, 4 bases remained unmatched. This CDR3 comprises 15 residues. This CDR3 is CATSSTGVTGNTIYF. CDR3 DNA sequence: TGTGCCACCAGCAGCACAGGGGTTACTGGAAACACCATATATTTT.

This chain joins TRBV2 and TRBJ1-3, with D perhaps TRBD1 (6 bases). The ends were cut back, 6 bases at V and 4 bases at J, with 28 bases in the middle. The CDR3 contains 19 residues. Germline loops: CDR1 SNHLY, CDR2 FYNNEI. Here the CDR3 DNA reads TGTGCCAGCAGCGATACCAATGCTAAACAGGGAGCGCCCGGAAACACCATATATTTT. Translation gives CASSDTNAKQGAPGNTIYF.

The CDR3 sequence is CASSRTPYGYTF. In DNA form, the CDR3 reads TGTGCCAGTAGTAGGACACCATATGGCTACACCTTC. The V gene is TRBV19, the J gene TRBJ1-2; D perhaps matches TRBD1 (5 bases). Per the germline V gene, CDR1 is LNHDA and CDR2 is SQIVND (reference sequence). This CDR3 is 12 amino acids long. The V end lost 4 bases, the J end lost 5 bases, and 8 bases lay between the germline ends.

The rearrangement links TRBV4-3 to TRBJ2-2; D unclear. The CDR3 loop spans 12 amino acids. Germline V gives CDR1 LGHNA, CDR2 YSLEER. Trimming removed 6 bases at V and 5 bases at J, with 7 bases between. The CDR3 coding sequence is TGCGCCAGCAGTCCAGGTACCGGGGAGCTGTTTTTT. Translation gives CASSPGTGELFF.

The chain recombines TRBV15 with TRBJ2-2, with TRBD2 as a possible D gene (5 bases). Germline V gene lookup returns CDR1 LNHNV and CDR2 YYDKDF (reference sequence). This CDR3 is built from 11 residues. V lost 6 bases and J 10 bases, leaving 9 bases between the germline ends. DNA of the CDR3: TGTGCCACCAGGGGAGACAAGGAGCTGTTTTTT. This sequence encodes CATRGDKELFF.

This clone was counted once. This CDR3 reads CASSSLQGKPGEQYF. The CDR3, as DNA: TGTGCCAGCAGCTCCCTACAGGGTAAACCGGGGGAGCAGTACTTC. The chain combines TRBV5-6 with TRBJ2-7, with D perhaps matching TRBD1 (6 bases). Germline values: CDR1 SGHDT, CDR2 YYEEEE. The CDR3 consists of 15 residues. V was pared by 3 bases and J by 7 bases, with 20 bases between.

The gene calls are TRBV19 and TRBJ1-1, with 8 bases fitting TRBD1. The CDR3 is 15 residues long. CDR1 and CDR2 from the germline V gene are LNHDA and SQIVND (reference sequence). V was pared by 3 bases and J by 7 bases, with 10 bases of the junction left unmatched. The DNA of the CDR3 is TGTGCCAGTAGTATTGGCGGCAGGGGGCCGATTGAAGCTTTCTTT. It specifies CASSIGGRGPIEAFF.

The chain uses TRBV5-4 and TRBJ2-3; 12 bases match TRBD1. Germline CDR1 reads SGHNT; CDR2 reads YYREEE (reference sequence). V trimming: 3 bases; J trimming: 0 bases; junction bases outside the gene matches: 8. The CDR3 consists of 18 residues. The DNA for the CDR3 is TGTGCCAGCAGCTCGGGACAGGGGGCGATCAATAGCACAGATACGCAGTATTTT. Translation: CASSSGQGAINSTDTQYF.

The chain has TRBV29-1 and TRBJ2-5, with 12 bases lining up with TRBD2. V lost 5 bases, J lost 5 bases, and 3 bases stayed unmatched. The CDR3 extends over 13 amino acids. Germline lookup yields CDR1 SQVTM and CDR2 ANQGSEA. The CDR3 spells CSVRLAGVETQYF. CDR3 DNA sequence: TGCAGCGTTCGACTAGCGGGAGTTGAGACCCAGTACTTC.

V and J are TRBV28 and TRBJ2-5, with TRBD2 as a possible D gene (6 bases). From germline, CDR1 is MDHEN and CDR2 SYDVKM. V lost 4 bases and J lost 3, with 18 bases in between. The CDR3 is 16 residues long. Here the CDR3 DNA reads TGTGCCAGCAGTTCATACCCTAGCGCCGAAGAAGAGACCCAGTACTTC. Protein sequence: CASSSYPSAEEETQYF.

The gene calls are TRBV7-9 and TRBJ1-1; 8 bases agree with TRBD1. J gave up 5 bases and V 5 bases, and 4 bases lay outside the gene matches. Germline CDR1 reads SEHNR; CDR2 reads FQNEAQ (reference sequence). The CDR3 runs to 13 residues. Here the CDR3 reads CASSTGGLTEAFF. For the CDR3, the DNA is TGTGCCAGCAGCACAGGGGGGCTTACTGAAGCTTTCTTT.

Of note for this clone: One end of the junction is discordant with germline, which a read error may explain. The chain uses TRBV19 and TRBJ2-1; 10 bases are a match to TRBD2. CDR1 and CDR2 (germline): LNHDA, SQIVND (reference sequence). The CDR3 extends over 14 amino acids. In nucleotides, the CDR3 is TGTGCCAGCAGTAGCGGGGGGCACTACAATGAGCAGTTCTTC. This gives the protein CASSSGGHYNEQFF.

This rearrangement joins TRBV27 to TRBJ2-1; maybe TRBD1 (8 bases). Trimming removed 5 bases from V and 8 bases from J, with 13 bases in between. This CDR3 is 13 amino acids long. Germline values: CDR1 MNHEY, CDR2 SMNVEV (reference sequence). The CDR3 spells CASSHRGGDEQFF. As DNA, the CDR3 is TGTGCCAGCAGTCACAGGGGGGGCGATGAGCAGTTCTTC.

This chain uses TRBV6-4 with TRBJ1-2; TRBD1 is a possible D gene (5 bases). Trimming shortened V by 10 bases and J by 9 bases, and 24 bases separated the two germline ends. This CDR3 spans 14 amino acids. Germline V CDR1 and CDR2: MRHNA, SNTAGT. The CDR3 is CATSHQGQGGSYTF. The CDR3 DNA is TGTGCCACATCCCACCAAGGGCAGGGAGGAAGCTACACCTTC.